Here is one T cell receptor beta chain with its context. Its antigen is currently unknown. Sequencing was preceded by expansion of antigen-specific CD4+ T cells with viral peptide pools in the ViraFEST assay. On day 10 of culture, CD4+ T cells were separated out. No vaccinee had earlier SARS-CoV-2 infection, and nucleocapsid antibodies were negative. This entry belongs to a study of vaccination effects on CD4 cells after COVID-19. Measured with immunoSEQ multiplex PCR; TCRdb has only the in-frame clones, and not every one. The table shows about 52,000 clones, with just under 80% occurring only once. This clonotype was obtained from a human donor who received a COVID-19 vaccine. The sequencing here drew on CD4+ T cells from PBMCs cultured with HCoV-OC43 spike peptides, taken before COVID-19 vaccination. The subset: HCoV-OC43 spike overlapping peptide pool stimulation.

CDR3 sequence: CASSPAQTYNEQFF. For the CDR3, the DNA is TGTGCCAGCAGCCCTGCACAGACCTACAATGAGCAGTTCTTC. The chain is built from TRBV28 and TRBJ2-1; D is ambiguous. The CDR3 is 14 residues long. Trimming took 6 bases from V and 2 from J, leaving 11 bases between them. Germline CDR1 is MDHEN and CDR2 is SYDVKM.